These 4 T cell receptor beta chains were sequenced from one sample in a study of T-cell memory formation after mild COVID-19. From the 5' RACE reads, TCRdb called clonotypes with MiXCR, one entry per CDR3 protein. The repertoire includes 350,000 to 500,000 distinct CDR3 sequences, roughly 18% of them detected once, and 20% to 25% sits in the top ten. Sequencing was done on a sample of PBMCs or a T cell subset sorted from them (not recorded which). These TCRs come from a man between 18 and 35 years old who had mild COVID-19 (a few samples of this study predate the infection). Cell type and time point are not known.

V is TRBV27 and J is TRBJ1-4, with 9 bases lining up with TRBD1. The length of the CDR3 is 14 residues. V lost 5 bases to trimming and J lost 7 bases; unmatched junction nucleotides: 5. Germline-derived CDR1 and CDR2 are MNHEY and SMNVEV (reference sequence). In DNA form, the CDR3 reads TGTGCCAGCAGTAGACAGGGGGTAGCTGAAAAACTGTTTTTT. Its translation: CASSRQGVAEKLFF.

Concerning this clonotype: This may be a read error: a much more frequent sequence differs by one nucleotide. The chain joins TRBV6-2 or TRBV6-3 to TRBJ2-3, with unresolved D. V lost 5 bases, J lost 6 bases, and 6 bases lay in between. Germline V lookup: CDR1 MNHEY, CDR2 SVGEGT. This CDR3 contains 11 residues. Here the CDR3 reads CASSASDTQYF. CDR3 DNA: TGTGCCAGCAGTGCGTCGGATACGCAGTATTTT.

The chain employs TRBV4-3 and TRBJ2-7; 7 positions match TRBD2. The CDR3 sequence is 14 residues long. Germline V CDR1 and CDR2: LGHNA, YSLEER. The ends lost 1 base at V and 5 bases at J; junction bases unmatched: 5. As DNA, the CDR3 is TGCGCCAGCAGCCAAGGTCGGGGGGTCCACGAGCAGTACTTC. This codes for CASSQGRGVHEQYF.

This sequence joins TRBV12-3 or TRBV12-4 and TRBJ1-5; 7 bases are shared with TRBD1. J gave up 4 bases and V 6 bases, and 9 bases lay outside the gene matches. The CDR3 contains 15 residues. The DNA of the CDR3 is TGTGCCAGCAGCCAACAGACGACAGGGAATCAGCCCCAGCATTTT. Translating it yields CASSQQTTGNQPQHF.